This T cell receptor beta chain was retrieved from a study of T cell clonotyping in hematopoietic cell transplantation. Study-wide results and caveats: Pathologically expanded recipient clonotypes increased progressively from day 30 to day 180 as diversity fell. Without cell sorting, CD4 versus CD8 contributions remain unresolved.

Turning to this clone: The antigen remains undetermined.

Germline loops: CDR1 LNHDA, CDR2 SQIVND (reference sequence). The CDR3 totals 15 residues. Trimming removed 6 bases from V and 2 bases from J, with 16 bases in between. Sequencing used immunoSEQ multiplex PCR; TCRdb keeps in-frame clones, though not all of them. The profile shows more than 40,000 clones, roughly 96% of them singletons. This rearrangement joins TRBV19 to TRBJ1-1; D possibly corresponds to TRBD1 (5 bases). This receptor was identified in a man aged 25 to 40 in good health. Some clones in this sample may be carry-over from other donors' samples. Sequencing was carried out using peripheral blood mononuclear cells. CDR3 in amino acids: CASRGGTLYNTEAFF. The CDR3 DNA follows: TGTGCCAGTAGGGGGGGGACTCTATACAACACTGAAGCTTTCTTT.